The 6 T cell receptor beta chains in this list originate from one sample, sequenced in a study of molecular identifiers for immune sequencing clone quantification. TCRdb re-analysed the PCR reads in MiXCR, keeping a single row per CDR3 protein. The sample records hundreds of thousands of distinct CDR3 sequences, around 25% being singletons. The sequenced sample consisted of naive CD8+ T cells from blood, with Jurkat cell RNA spiked in. The subset was: FACS-sorted CD8+CD4-CCR7+CD45RA+ naive T cells. These receptor sequences come from a human donor in good health. Some libraries in this study had Jurkat cell RNA spiked in.

Concerning this clonotype: One base away lies a much larger clone, so this may be a sequencing read error. The CDR3 does not end in the conserved phenylalanine or tryptophan, so this is likely a read error. The CDR3 DNA reads as TGTGCCAGCAGCTTAAAGCGGGGGCCTAGCACAGATACGCAGTATTCT. Translated, it gives CASSLKRGPSTDTQYS. The genes are TRBV7-8 and TRBJ2-3, with 8 bases that match TRBD2. V lost 2 bases and J lost 0; bases outside the gene matches: 4. Germline CDR1 and CDR2: SGHVS and FQNEAQ. CDR3 length equals 16 residues.

Concerning this clonotype itself: A much larger clone sits a single nucleotide away, making a read error possible. The chain carries TRBV5-5 and TRBJ2-7; possibly TRBD1 for D (6 bases). The CDR3 is 14 amino acids. Germline loops: CDR1 SGHKS, CDR2 YYEKEE (reference sequence). CDR3 sequence reads: CACSPDRTSYEQYF. The CDR3 DNA sequence: TGTGCCTGCAGCCCTGACAGGACCTCCTACGAGCAGTACTTC. The full variable domain, completed using reference TRBV5-5 and TRBJ2-7, is DAGVTQSPTHLIKTRGQQVTLRCSPISGHKSVSWYQQVLGQGPQFIFQYYEKEERGRGNFPDRFSARQFPNYSSELNVNALLLGDSALYLCACSPDRTSYEQYFGPGTRLTVT.

The chain employs TRBV2 and TRBJ2-7; 7 bases map to TRBD2. The V gene's germline CDR1 is SNHLY and CDR2 FYNNEI. The CDR3 is made up of 18 amino acids. V was pared by 4 bases and J by 0 bases, with 15 bases of the junction left unmatched. CDR3 bases: TGTGCCAGCAGTGGTGAGGGATCGATTAGCGGGTCCTCCTACGAGCAGTACTTC. Translated, it gives CASSGEGSISGSSYEQYF.

In the case of this clonotype: A read error is possible here, since a much larger clone lies one base away. The chain's CDR3 is CASSLGGPTDTRYF. The CDR3 DNA reads TGTGCCAGCAGTTTAGGGGGGCCCACAGATACGCGGTATTTT. The chain links TRBV12-3 or TRBV12-4 to TRBJ2-3; D is possibly TRBD1 (6 bases). This CDR3 is built from 14 residues.

The rearrangement joins TRBV27 to TRBJ2-1; D unresolved. V lost 3 bases and J lost 6, with 9 bases in between. In germline, CDR1 is MNHEY, CDR2 SMNVEV (reference sequence). CDR3 length: 13 residues. The CDR3 sequence: CASSFQYTNEQFF. The DNA of the CDR3 is TGTGCCAGCAGTTTCCAATACACCAATGAGCAGTTCTTC.

CDR3 protein: CASRPGTGVLYEQFF. The CDR3 region has the DNA TGTGCCAGCAGACCCGGGACAGGGGTCCTCTATGAGCAGTTCTTC. The chain carries TRBV6-2 or TRBV6-3 and TRBJ2-1; 10 positions agree with TRBD1. CDR3 length: 15 amino acids. J was trimmed by 8 bases and V by 6 bases; bases with no gene match: 10. Germline V gene lookup returns CDR1 MNHEY and CDR2 SVGEGT.